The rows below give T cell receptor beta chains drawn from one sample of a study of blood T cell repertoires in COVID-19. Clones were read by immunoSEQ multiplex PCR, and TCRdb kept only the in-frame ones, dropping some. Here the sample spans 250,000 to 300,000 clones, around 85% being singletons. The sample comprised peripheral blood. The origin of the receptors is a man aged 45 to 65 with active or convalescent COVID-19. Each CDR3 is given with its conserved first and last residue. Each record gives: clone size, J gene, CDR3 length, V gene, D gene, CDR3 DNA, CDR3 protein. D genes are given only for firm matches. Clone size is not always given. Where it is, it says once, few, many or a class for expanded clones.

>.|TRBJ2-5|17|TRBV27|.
TGTGCCAGCAGTTCATCCCGTGTGGGACTTCCAAAAGAGACCCAGTACTTC
CASSSSRVGLPKETQYF
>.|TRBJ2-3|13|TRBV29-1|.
TGCAGCGTTGATAGGGGGGGCGCGAATACGCAGTATTTT
CSVDRGGANTQYF
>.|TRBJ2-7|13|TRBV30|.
TGTGCCTGGGGACGCGGACACTCCTACGAGCAGTACTTC
CAWGRGHSYEQYF
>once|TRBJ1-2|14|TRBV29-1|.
TGCAGCGTAAAAGGAGGGGCAGGTGACTATGGCTACACCTTC
CSVKGGAGDYGYTF
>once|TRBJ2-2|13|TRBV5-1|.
TGCGCCAGCAGCCTCAGGGGATACGGGGAGCTGTTTTTT
CASSLRGYGELFF
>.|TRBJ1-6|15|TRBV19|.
TGTGCCAGTAGTACCGGGACACTCAAAAATTCACCCCTCCACTTT
CASSTGTLKNSPLHF
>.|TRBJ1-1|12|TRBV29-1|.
TGCAGCGCCCAGGGCGGGAGGACTGAAGCTTTCTTT
CSAQGGRTEAFF
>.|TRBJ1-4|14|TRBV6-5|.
TGTGCCAGCAGGGCCACGGGAGGTAATGAAAAACTGTTTTTT
CASRATGGNEKLFF
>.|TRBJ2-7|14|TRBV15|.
TGTGCCACCAGCAGAGATGCGGGCTCCTACGAGCAGTACTTC
CATSRDAGSYEQYF
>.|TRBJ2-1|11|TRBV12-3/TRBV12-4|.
TGTGCCAGCAGTTTTCCGAATGAGCAGTTCTTC
CASSFPNEQFF
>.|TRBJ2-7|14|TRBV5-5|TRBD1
TGTGCCAGCAACCCAACGACAGGGTCCTACGAGCAGTACTTC
CASNPTTGSYEQYF
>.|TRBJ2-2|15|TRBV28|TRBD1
TGTGCCAGCACCTTATCCAGGGGGTTAACCGGGGAGCTGTTTTTT
CASTLSRGLTGELFF
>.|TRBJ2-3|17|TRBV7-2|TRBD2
TGTGCCAGCAGCTCGGGGGGAGCTAGCGGGAGGGCAGATACGCAGTATTTT
CASSSGGASGRADTQYF
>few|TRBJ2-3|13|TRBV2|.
TGTGCCAGCATGGGAGCGGTTCAAGGTACGCAGTATTTT
CASMGAVQGTQYF
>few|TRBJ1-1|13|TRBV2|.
TGTGCCAGCAGTGTTGACCGGGGCACTGAAGCTTTCTTT
CASSVDRGTEAFF
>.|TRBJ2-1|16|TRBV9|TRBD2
TGTGCCAGCAGCGTAGTAGCGGGAGGGCGGTACAATGAGCAGTTCTTC
CASSVVAGGRYNEQFF
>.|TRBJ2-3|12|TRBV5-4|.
TGTGCCAGCAGCCTCCTCACAGATACGCAGTATTTT
CASSLLTDTQYF
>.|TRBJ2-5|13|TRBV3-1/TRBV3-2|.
TGTGCCAGCAGCCAAGCCGGGAAAGAGACCCAGTACTTC
CASSQAGKETQYF